This note documents a single T cell receptor beta chain sequence. A much larger clone differs by one base, so this may be a read error. The data were taken from a study of T cell repertoires in cytomegalovirus infection. MiXCR, run by TCRdb on the reads, gives a single entry per CDR3 protein. The sample lists hundreds of thousands of distinct CDR3 sequences; approximately 6.7% were seen once. This CDR3 spans 15 amino acids. CDR1 and CDR2 (germline): SGHDN, FVKESK. The gene calls are TRBV14 and TRBJ1-1; tentative D call: TRBD1 (6 bases). This sequence was found in a human donor in good health (CMV status not recorded). Some clones in this sample may be carry-over from other donors' samples. Sequences were obtained from PBMCs. The CDR3 DNA follows: TGTGCCTGCAGCCCGGGGGGCACAGGGAACACTGAAGCTTTCTTT. Translating it yields CACSPGGTGNTEAFF.